This TCR beta chain appears in the sequencing data of a study of early T cells in non-severe SARS-CoV-2 infection. Study details: With bulk RNA from unsorted whole blood as input, sequencing yielded unpaired chains.

Study results and limitations: Database matching using VDJdb favored anti-spike CD8 responses, with private and CD4 specificities left missing.

This CDR3 contains 11 residues. V lost 11 bases and J lost 0, with 8 bases in between. CDR1 SNHLY and CDR2 FYNNEI come from the germline V gene. Individual cDNA molecules received unique molecular identifiers during library preparation. Using its own MiXCR run on the 5' RACE reads, TCRdb lists one record per CDR3 protein. The repertoire consists of 75,000 to 90,000 distinct CDR3 sequences, with around 13% occurring once and the leading ten covering about 1.1%. Points on this clonotype: Its antigen is still unknown.

The sequencing sample was made of whole blood. This TCR was recovered from an adult who was a healthcare worker with PCR-confirmed SARS-CoV-2 infection or an uninfected control (not recorded which). V and J are TRBV2 and TRBJ2-7; D is undetermined. The CDR3 DNA follows: TGTGCCGGCGGCACCTCCTACGAGCAGTACTTC. It translates to CAGGTSYEQYF. Full variable domain (rest looked up from reference TRBV2 and TRBJ2-7): EPEVTQTPSHQVTQMGQEVILRCVPISNHLYFYWYRQILGQKVEFLVSFYNNEISEKSEIFDDQFSVERPDGSNFTLKIRSTKLEDSAMYFCAGGTSYEQYFGPGTRLTVT.